This is a list of T cell receptor beta chains from one sample in a study of STAT3 mutations in large granular lymphocyte leukemia. Produced via immunoSEQ multiplex PCR; TCRdb's table is partial and in-frame only. The sample records about 24,000 clones, approximately 94% being singletons. The sample comprised peripheral blood mononuclear cells. The source of these receptors is a man aged 40-49 years with T-cell large granular lymphocyte leukemia. Some clones in this sample may be carry-over from other donors' samples. The CDR3 runs from the conserved cysteine through the conserved F or W. Each record gives: J gene, V gene, D gene, CDR3 length, clone size, CDR3 DNA, CDR3 protein. A D gene is named only where the DNA matches it firmly. The size of a clone is reported for some rows only, either as once, few or many, or as a class for expanded clones.

J: TRBJ2-5
V: TRBV28
D: TRBD2
length: 14
size: NA
DNA: TGTGCCAGCAGTTTAACTAGCGGCCAAGAGACCCAGTACTTC
CDR3: CASSLTSGQETQYF

J: TRBJ1-2
V: TRBV19
D: NA
length: 11
size: NA
DNA: TGTGCCACCTCGGCCAGTTCTGGCTACACCTTC
CDR3: CATSASSGYTF

J: TRBJ2-1
V: TRBV4-1
D: NA
length: 15
size: NA
DNA: TGCGCCAGCAGCCCAGGTTGGACAGCCTACAATGAGCAGTTCTTC
CDR3: CASSPGWTAYNEQFF

J: TRBJ2-3
V: TRBV10-3
D: TRBD2
length: 12
size: NA
DNA: TGTGCCAGCTCCCGGGAGGCGGATACGCAGTATTTT
CDR3: CASSREADTQYF

J: TRBJ1-2
V: TRBV5-6
D: NA
length: 13
size: NA
DNA: TGTGCCAGCAGCTTGGCAGGTTCTGGTGGCTACACCTTC
CDR3: CASSLAGSGGYTF

J: TRBJ1-6
V: TRBV9
D: NA
length: 17
size: NA
DNA: TGTGCCAGCACCACCTTCTCCGAATCCAACTATAATTCACCCCTCCACTTT
CDR3: CASTTFSESNYNSPLHF

J: TRBJ1-2
V: TRBV2
D: TRBD1
length: 15
size: NA
DNA: TGTGCCAGAGGGACAGGGGGACCCCAACCCTATGGCTACACCTTC
CDR3: CARGTGGPQPYGYTF

J: TRBJ2-3
V: TRBV2
D: NA
length: 14
size: NA
DNA: TGTGCCAGCAGACCTCAAGTGGGGGGAGATACGCAGTATTTT
CDR3: CASRPQVGGDTQYF

J: TRBJ2-7
V: TRBV27
D: TRBD2
length: 15
size: NA
DNA: TGTGCCAGCAGTTTATCTGTGGGGGGGACCTACGAGCAGTACTTC
CDR3: CASSLSVGGTYEQYF

J: TRBJ2-1
V: TRBV6-6
D: NA
length: 14
size: few
DNA: TGTGCCAGCAGTTCCGGCGGGATGAGGGGTGAGCAGTTCTTC
CDR3: CASSSGGMRGEQFF

J: TRBJ1-5
V: TRBV6-1
D: NA
length: 13
size: NA
DNA: TGTGCCAGCAGTGATCGGGTACGGCAGCCCCAGCATTTT
CDR3: CASSDRVRQPQHF

J: TRBJ2-7
V: TRBV18
D: NA
length: 12
size: NA
DNA: TGTGCCAGCTCCCCCGTTTCCTACGAGCAGTACTTC
CDR3: CASSPVSYEQYF

J: TRBJ1-1
V: TRBV2
D: TRBD1
length: 14
size: NA
DNA: TGTGCCAGCATTAAGGGGACAGGGCTCACTGAAGCTTTCTTT
CDR3: CASIKGTGLTEAFF

J: TRBJ2-7
V: TRBV7-9
D: TRBD1
length: 16
size: once
DNA: TGTGCCAGCAGCCCACCCGCTGGGACAGGGGCCTACGAGCAGTACTTC
CDR3: CASSPPAGTGAYEQYF

J: TRBJ2-3
V: TRBV18
D: TRBD1
length: 14
size: NA
DNA: TGTGCCAGCTCACCGAGGGACAGGGAGGATACGCAGTATTTT
CDR3: CASSPRDREDTQYF

J: TRBJ1-2
V: TRBV5-6
D: NA
length: 11
size: NA
DNA: TGTGCCAGCAGCTTGGGACAGGCCTACACCTTC
CDR3: CASSLGQAYTF

J: TRBJ2-7
V: TRBV4-3
D: TRBD2
length: 16
size: NA
DNA: TGCGCCAGCAGCCAAGATGCTAGCGGGGGCTCCTACGAGCAGTACTTC
CDR3: CASSQDASGGSYEQYF

J: TRBJ1-2
V: TRBV18
D: TRBD1
length: 16
size: NA
DNA: TGTGCCAGCTCACCACCGGGACAGGGGTTAAAGGGTGGCTACACCTTC
CDR3: CASSPPGQGLKGGYTF

J: TRBJ1-5
V: TRBV9
D: NA
length: 14
size: NA
DNA: TGTGCCAGCAGCGTAGATGGCAGTGCTCAGCCCCAGCATTTT
CDR3: CASSVDGSAQPQHF

J: TRBJ1-5
V: TRBV29-1
D: NA
length: 13
size: NA
DNA: TGCAGCGTTGAAGATGGGGGAGGTCAGCCCCAGCATTTT
CDR3: CSVEDGGGQPQHF

J: TRBJ1-2
V: TRBV4-1
D: TRBD1
length: 17
size: NA
DNA: TGCGCCAGCAGCCAACGCATGGGACAGGGAAAGTCCTATGGCTACACCTTC
CDR3: CASSQRMGQGKSYGYTF

J: TRBJ1-5
V: TRBV2
D: NA
length: 16
size: NA
DNA: TGTGCCAGCAGCGAGCGATCGACTAATAGCAATCAGCCCCAGCATTTT
CDR3: CASSERSTNSNQPQHF

J: TRBJ2-7
V: TRBV11-2
D: TRBD1
length: 15
size: once
DNA: TGTGCCAGCAGCACAGGGGTGCAGGGCGCCTACGAGCAGTACTTC
CDR3: CASSTGVQGAYEQYF

J: TRBJ1-1
V: TRBV9
D: NA
length: 13
size: NA
DNA: TGTGCCAGCAGCCCTAGCCCGGGAGGGGAAGCTTTCTTT
CDR3: CASSPSPGGEAFF

J: TRBJ2-7
V: TRBV29-1
D: NA
length: 16
size: NA
DNA: TGCAGCGTTCAAGGGTCGTACCGGGACCGTTTCTACGAGCAGTACTTC
CDR3: CSVQGSYRDRFYEQYF

J: TRBJ2-7
V: TRBV30
D: NA
length: 12
size: NA
DNA: TGTGCCTGGAGCAGTTATACTTCCGAGCAGTACTTC
CDR3: CAWSSYTSEQYF

J: TRBJ2-5
V: TRBV6-1
D: TRBD2
length: 16
size: NA
DNA: TGTGCCAGCAGTGAAAACTCGCGGGGGGCGTTGGGGACCCAGTACTTC
CDR3: CASSENSRGALGTQYF

J: TRBJ2-3
V: TRBV4-3
D: NA
length: 17
size: few
DNA: TGCGCCAGCAGCCAAGTCGGAACCGGGATTGGAGGAGATACGCAGTATTTT
CDR3: CASSQVGTGIGGDTQYF

J: TRBJ2-7
V: TRBV6-1
D: TRBD1
length: 15
size: NA
DNA: TGTGCCAGCAGTGACTCCCAGGGGGTTTCCTACGAGCAGTACTTC
CDR3: CASSDSQGVSYEQYF

J: TRBJ2-2
V: TRBV29-1
D: NA
length: 15
size: NA
DNA: TGCAGCGTTGAAGATCCGGACCGGAACACCGGGGAGCTGTTTTTT
CDR3: CSVEDPDRNTGELFF

J: TRBJ1-5
V: TRBV19
D: NA
length: 15
size: NA
DNA: TGTGCCAGTAGTGCCACAAGACACTTTTCCCAGCCCCAGCATTTT
CDR3: CASSATRHFSQPQHF

J: TRBJ1-1
V: TRBV29-1
D: NA
length: 12
size: NA
DNA: TGCAGCGTCGCTCGGGGGTGGTCTGAAGCTTTCTTT
CDR3: CSVARGWSEAFF

J: TRBJ1-2
V: TRBV18
D: TRBD1
length: 16
size: NA
DNA: TGTGCCAGCTCACCAATAACCGGACAGGGAGACTATGGCTACACCTTC
CDR3: CASSPITGQGDYGYTF

J: TRBJ1-2
V: TRBV6-6
D: NA
length: 12
size: few
DNA: TGTGCCAGCAGTTCCAGGGTAGGTGGCTACACCTTC
CDR3: CASSSRVGGYTF

J: TRBJ2-2
V: TRBV9
D: NA
length: 16
size: NA
DNA: TGTGCCAGCAGCCCGGACTTGGGGGTGGGGAGCGGGGAGCTGTTTTTT
CDR3: CASSPDLGVGSGELFF

J: TRBJ2-7
V: TRBV18
D: NA
length: 13
size: NA
DNA: TGTGCCAGCTCACCTGGGGAAGCCTACGAGCAGTACTTC
CDR3: CASSPGEAYEQYF

J: TRBJ1-1
V: TRBV2
D: TRBD1
length: 12
size: NA
DNA: TGTGCCAGCAGTGGGGACAGGGGGGCTGCTTTCTTT
CDR3: CASSGDRGAAFF

J: TRBJ1-2
V: TRBV29-1
D: NA
length: 13
size: NA
DNA: TGCAGCGGTGGCGGGGCCTATAACTATGGCTACACCTTC
CDR3: CSGGGAYNYGYTF

J: TRBJ1-1
V: TRBV29-1
D: NA
length: 13
size: NA
DNA: TGCAGCGTTTTTCACAGGATGAACACTGAAGCTTTCTTT
CDR3: CSVFHRMNTEAFF

J: TRBJ2-7
V: TRBV7-8
D: TRBD2
length: 15
size: NA
DNA: TGTGCCAGCAGCCCGACTAGCGGGGGGACCTACGAGCAGTACTTC
CDR3: CASSPTSGGTYEQYF

J: TRBJ1-6
V: TRBV25-1
D: NA
length: 15
size: NA
DNA: TGTGCCAGCAGTGCCCACGGGGCCCTCAATTCACCCCTCCACTTT
CDR3: CASSAHGALNSPLHF

J: TRBJ1-5
V: TRBV7-2
D: NA
length: 13
size: NA
DNA: TGTGCCAGCAGCTTAATGGCGGATCAGCCCCAGCATTTT
CDR3: CASSLMADQPQHF

J: TRBJ2-1
V: TRBV9
D: TRBD1
length: 15
size: NA
DNA: TGTGCCAGCAGCGGAGGACAGGGATCCTACAATGAGCAGTTCTTC
CDR3: CASSGGQGSYNEQFF

J: TRBJ1-3
V: TRBV7-2
D: NA
length: 15
size: NA
DNA: TGTGCCAGCAGCCCCTCAGCTTACTCTGGAAACACCATATATTTT
CDR3: CASSPSAYSGNTIYF

J: TRBJ1-3
V: TRBV7-9
D: NA
length: 15
size: NA
DNA: TGTGCCAGCAGCGGAGCAGCGAGCTCTGGAAACACCATATATTTT
CDR3: CASSGAASSGNTIYF

J: TRBJ1-2
V: TRBV28
D: NA
length: 15
size: NA
DNA: TGTGCCAGCAGAACGGAGGGGGGCGGTTCCTATGGCTACACCTTC
CDR3: CASRTEGGGSYGYTF